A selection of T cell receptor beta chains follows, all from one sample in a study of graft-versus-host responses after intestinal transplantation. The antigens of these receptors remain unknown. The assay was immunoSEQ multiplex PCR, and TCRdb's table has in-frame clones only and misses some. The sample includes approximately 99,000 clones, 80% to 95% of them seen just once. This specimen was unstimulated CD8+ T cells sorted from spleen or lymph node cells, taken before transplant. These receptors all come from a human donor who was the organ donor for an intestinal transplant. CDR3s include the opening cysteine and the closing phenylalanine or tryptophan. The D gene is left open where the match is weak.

CDR3 DNA: TGTGCCAGCAGCTTATCCTCGGGAGCCACCGGGGAGCTGTTTTTT
CDR3 protein: CASSLSSGATGELFF
J gene: TRBJ2-2
D gene: NA
V gene: TRBV7-2

CDR3 DNA: TGTGCCAGCAGCCGGACTAGCGGAGGGACAGATACGCAGTATTTT
CDR3 protein: CASSRTSGGTDTQYF
J gene: TRBJ2-3
D gene: TRBD2
V gene: TRBV7-9

CDR3 DNA: TGTGCCATCAGTGAGGGGTGGGAGGGCAATCAGCCCCAGCATTTT
CDR3 protein: CAISEGWEGNQPQHF
J gene: TRBJ1-5
D gene: NA
V gene: TRBV10-3

CDR3 DNA: TGTGCCAGCAGCTCCAGACTAGTGATCGACACCGGGGAGCTGTTTTTT
CDR3 protein: CASSSRLVIDTGELFF
J gene: TRBJ2-2
D gene: NA
V gene: TRBV7-9

CDR3 DNA: TGTGCCAGCAGTCCTATCCCCGAGAGGGTGGGTGGCTACACCTTC
CDR3 protein: CASSPIPERVGGYTF
J gene: TRBJ1-2
D gene: NA
V gene: TRBV27

CDR3 DNA: TGTGCCAGCAGCCCCGGGAGTGGCGAAGCTTTCTTT
CDR3 protein: CASSPGSGEAFF
J gene: TRBJ1-1
D gene: NA
V gene: TRBV7-9

CDR3 DNA: TGTGCCAGCAGCCCCCCGGTCGGGCGCGGGCCCACAGATACGCAGTATTTT
CDR3 protein: CASSPPVGRGPTDTQYF
J gene: TRBJ2-3
D gene: NA
V gene: TRBV4-2

CDR3 DNA: TGTGCCAGCAGTTACGATGTGGGAGAGGGAGAGACCCAGTACTTC
CDR3 protein: CASSYDVGEGETQYF
J gene: TRBJ2-5
D gene: NA
V gene: TRBV6-5

CDR3 DNA: TGCGCCAGCAGCTTGGGGTCAGACTATGGCTACACCTTC
CDR3 protein: CASSLGSDYGYTF
J gene: TRBJ1-2
D gene: NA
V gene: TRBV5-1